This passage covers 10 T cell receptor beta chains from one sample sequenced in a study of molecular identifiers for immune sequencing clone quantification. In TCRdb, the PCR reads were re-called with MiXCR into one record per CDR3 protein. The sample records approximately 550,000 distinct CDR3 sequences, about 21% being singletons. The sequencing input was naive CD8+ T cells from blood, with Jurkat cell RNA spiked in. Subset given: FACS-sorted CD8+CD4-CCR7+CD45RA+ naive T cells. These receptors came from a human donor in good health. Some libraries in this study had Jurkat cell RNA spiked in.

This clonotype appeared many times. CDR3 DNA sequence: TGTGCCAGCAGGGAACCGGGACAGGAGTACGAGCAGTACTTC. This codes for CASREPGQEYEQYF. The chain has TRBV28 and TRBJ2-7; 8 bases map to TRBD1. CDR1 is MDHEN and CDR2 is SYDVKM in the germline V gene. This CDR3 is built from 14 residues. Trimming removed 6 bases from V and 4 bases from J; junction bases left unmatched: 8. Drawing the rest from reference TRBV28 and TRBJ2-7, the complete variable domain is DVKVTQSSRYLVKRTGEKVFLECVQDMDHENMFWYRQDPGLGLRLIYFSYDVKMKEKGDIPEGYSVSREKKERFSLILESASTNQTSMYLCASREPGQEYEQYFGPGTRLTVT.

This CDR3 is CASSQASGNYEQYF. In nucleotides, the CDR3 is TGCGCCAGCAGCCAAGCTAGCGGGAACTACGAGCAGTACTTC. This chain links TRBV4-3 with TRBJ2-7, with 9 positions matching TRBD2. CDR3 length: 14 amino acids. With 1 base clipped from V and 3 bases from J, the junction kept 1 base outside the gene matches. CDR1 LGHNA and CDR2 YSLEER come from the germline V gene.

This clonotype came up many times. The chain is built from TRBV11-2 and TRBJ2-3; D not resolved. V dropped 3 bases and J dropped 4 bases, with 8 bases sitting between them. The germline V gene has CDR1 SGHAT and CDR2 FQNNGV. CDR3 length equals 13 residues. The CDR3 nucleotides are TGTGCCAGCAGCTTGAGCCTCCCAGATACGCAGTATTTT. It translates to CASSLSLPDTQYF.

Comment on this clonotype: This CDR3 fails to terminate in the conserved phenylalanine or tryptophan, so it likely reflects a read error. The chain joins TRBV11-3 to TRBJ1-5; 7 bases match TRBD1. The CDR3 has 17 amino acids. J lost 9 bases, V lost 3 bases, and 17 bases had no gene match. Germline V gene lookup returns CDR1 SGHNT and CDR2 YENEEA. CDR3 protein: CASSFPSQGGLSRPQHL. The DNA for the CDR3 is TGTGCCAGCAGCTTCCCCAGCCAGGGGGGCCTCTCTCGGCCCCAGCATCTT.

The CDR3 region has the DNA TGTGCCAGCAGCTTTACCTGGGACGGATCCTACGAGCAGTACTTC. Translated, it gives CASSFTWDGSYEQYF. The V call is TRBV9, the J call TRBJ2-7; D may be TRBD1 or TRBD2 (5 bases each). The germline gives CDR1 SGDLS, CDR2 YYNGEE. The CDR3 extends over 15 amino acids. V shed 4 bases and J shed 1 base, with 15 bases lying between them.

This clonotype was counted only a few times. V usage is TRBV5-5 and J usage is TRBJ2-2, with a weak D call TRBD2 (6 bases). CDR1 and CDR2 (germline): SGHKS, YYEKEE (reference sequence). The CDR3 runs to 18 residues. V dropped 2 bases and J dropped 1 base, with 18 bases sitting between them. The CDR3 reads CASSFSVARGLNTGELFF. DNA for the CDR3: TGTGCCAGCAGCTTTTCAGTTGCGAGGGGACTGAACACCGGGGAGCTGTTTTTT.

The gene calls are TRBV7-6 and TRBJ2-2; D call uncertain. V lost 8 bases to trimming and J lost 5 bases, with 9 bases between them. From germline, CDR1 is SGHVS and CDR2 FNYEAQ. The CDR3 runs to 12 residues. The CDR3 DNA reads as TGTGCCAGCGGCCATCGGACCGGGGAGCTGTTTTTT. Protein product: CASGHRTGELFF.

This clonotype was observed a few times. The rearrangement joins TRBV2 to TRBJ2-7; TRBD1 matches at 7 bases. The germline V gene encodes CDR1 SNHLY and CDR2 FYNNEI. After removal of 4 bases from V and 4 bases from J, the junction contained 7 bases not matched to a gene. The CDR3 loop spans 14 amino acids. The chain's CDR3 is CASSGQGSIYEQYF. Written as DNA, the CDR3 is TGTGCCAGCAGTGGACAGGGTAGCATATACGAGCAGTACTTC.

In the case of this clonotype: At one of its ends the junction is not consistent with the germline gene, which may arise from a read error. The rearrangement uses TRBV20-1 and TRBJ2-7, with D perhaps being TRBD1 or TRBD2 (5 bases each). The CDR3 extends over 16 amino acids. Germline V gene data show CDR1 as DFQATT and CDR2 as SNEGSKA (reference sequence). The CDR3 spells CGASRLLSARDDEQYF. Here the CDR3 DNA reads TGCGGTGCTAGTCGACTGTTATCTGCCAGGGACGACGAGCAGTACTTC.

This clonotype was detected ten times or more. The gene calls are TRBV7-3 and TRBJ2-1; D remains unclear. The germline gives CDR1 SGHTA, CDR2 FQGTGA. V lost 4 bases, J lost 7 bases, and 17 bases lay in between. This CDR3 comprises 15 residues. The CDR3 nucleotides read TGTGCCAGCAGCTCCGGCGTGTTAGCTGATAATGAGCAGTTCTTC. Amino acids: CASSSGVLADNEQFF.